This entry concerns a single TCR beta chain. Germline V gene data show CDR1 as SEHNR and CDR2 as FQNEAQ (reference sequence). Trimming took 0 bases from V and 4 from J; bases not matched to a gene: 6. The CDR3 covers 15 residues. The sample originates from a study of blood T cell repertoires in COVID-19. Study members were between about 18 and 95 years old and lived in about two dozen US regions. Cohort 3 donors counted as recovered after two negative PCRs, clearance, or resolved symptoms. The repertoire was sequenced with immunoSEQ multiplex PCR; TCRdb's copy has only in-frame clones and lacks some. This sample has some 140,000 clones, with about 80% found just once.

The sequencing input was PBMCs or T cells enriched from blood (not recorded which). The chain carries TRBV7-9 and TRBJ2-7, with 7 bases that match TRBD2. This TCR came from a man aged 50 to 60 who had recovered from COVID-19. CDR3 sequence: CASSLAREGLYEQYF. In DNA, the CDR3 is TGTGCCAGCAGCTTAGCGAGGGAGGGGCTGTACGAGCAGTACTTC.